This section outlines one T cell receptor (beta chain) sequence together with its context. The antigen remains undetermined. Germline values: CDR1 LGHNA, CDR2 YSLEER. V lost 1 base and J 6 bases, leaving 17 bases between the germline ends. The CDR3 length is 16 residues. This sample was taken from a study of vaccination and CD4 T cells after COVID-19. On the study more broadly: According to the study, participants were given two doses of BNT162b2 or mRNA-1273 vaccine.

Findings and caveats of the study: The median SARS-CoV-2-reactive clonotype number increased from around 21 to 38, without statistical significance.

Sequenced with the Oncomine TCR Beta short-read assay was DNA taken from cultured CD4+ T cells. Genomic DNA was isolated from cultured CD4+ T cells. TCRdb processed the PCR reads anew with MiXCR; each CDR3 protein has one entry. The table has about 16,000 distinct CDR3 sequences, approximately 53% seen once. Sample treatment: approximately nine-day PBMC culture with coronavirus spike peptide pools or control peptides (ViraFEST assay). V and J are TRBV4-3 and TRBJ2-3; possibly TRBD2 for D (6 bases). Sequenced here: cultured CD4+ T cells from blood, sampled after SARS-CoV-2 vaccination. The receptor was isolated from a human donor with COVID-19. Written as DNA, the CDR3 is TGCGCCAGCAGCCAAGCTGTCGGGGGTTCCCGGGATACGCAGTATTTT. Amino acid sequence: CASSQAVGGSRDTQYF.